The 11 T cell receptor beta chains below all came from one sample that was sequenced in a study of post-analysis software for immune sequencing data. The study's findings and limits: Controls had lower frequencies than patients of a handful of TRBV segments, which included TRBV5-6, TRBV5-1 and TRBV20-1.

The authors incorporated unique molecular identifiers into the TCR beta cDNA libraries. TCRdb processed the PCR reads anew with MiXCR; each CDR3 protein has one entry. The repertoire holds about 150,000 distinct CDR3 sequences, roughly 30% seen once, with less than 1.6% in the top ten. No antigen is known for these receptors. Sequencing was performed on blood. These receptors were collected from a girl between 10 and 17 years old with multiple sclerosis.

J is TRBJ2-3 and V is TRBV7-9, with 8 bases aligning to TRBD1. Germline-derived CDR1 and CDR2 are SEHNR and FQNEAQ (reference sequence). J gave up 3 bases and V 4 bases, and 12 bases lay outside the gene matches. This CDR3 region has 17 residues. CDR3 amino acids: CASSSLYDRGGTDTQYF. Here the CDR3 DNA reads TGTGCCAGCAGCTCGCTATACGACAGGGGAGGAACAGATACGCAGTATTTT.

This clonotype was found a few times. The genes are TRBV10-3 and TRBJ2-1, with 9 bases fitting TRBD1. The CDR3 totals 14 residues. Germline CDR1 is ENHRY and CDR2 is SYGVKD. Trimming at V came to 8 bases and at J to 10 bases, leaving 12 bases not matched to a gene. DNA of the CDR3: TGTGCCATCGAGCCGGGACAGGGCTCCTACGAGCAGTTCTTC. This translates into CAIEPGQGSYEQFF.

This clonotype was seen more than once but under ten times. In DNA, the CDR3 is TGTGCCAGCAGCCCCGCCCCGAAGGGGAAGTCACATGAGCAGTACTTC. This translates into CASSPAPKGKSHEQYF. The genes are TRBV21-1 and TRBJ2-5; the table's D call TRBD1 went unverified against the DNA. TRBV21-1 is classified as a pseudogene. This CDR3 has 16 residues.

The chain is built from TRBV28 and TRBJ1-1, with D possibly matching TRBD1 (5 bases). V shed 6 bases and J shed 5 bases, with 19 bases lying between them. This CDR3 is built from 15 residues. CDR1 and CDR2 (germline): MDHEN, SYDVKM. In DNA form, the CDR3 reads TGTGCCAGCAGGATTCCCAAGGGGTGGCAGACTGAAGCTTTCTTT. It specifies CASRIPKGWQTEAFF.

With regard to this clonotype: This may come from a read error, since a much larger clone is one base off. V gene TRBV7-3 combines with J gene TRBJ2-7, with 14 positions matching TRBD2. The J call could be wrong; TRBJ2-5 is a better fit for the DNA end. Germline V gene lookup returns CDR1 SGHTA and CDR2 FQGTGA. This CDR3 has 16 amino acids. CDR3 bases: TGTGCCAGCAGTCCCGGACTAGCGGGAGGAGGCGAGACCCAGTACTTC. It is translated as CASSPGLAGGGETQYF.

This clonotype occurred once. Just one base apart from a much larger clone, this may be a read error. The V and J genes are TRBV12-3 or TRBV12-4 and TRBJ2-3; tentative D call: TRBD1 (6 bases). The CDR3 extends over 15 amino acids. This CDR3 is CASSPSQGGTDTEYF. CDR3 in DNA: TGTGCCAGCAGTCCCTCACAGGGCGGTACAGATACGGAGTATTTT.

The chain couples TRBV3-1 to TRBJ2-1; 9 bases agree with TRBD1. The germline V gene has CDR1 LGHDT and CDR2 YNNKEL (reference sequence). The CDR3 totals 15 residues. V was pared by 6 bases and J by 6 bases, with 9 bases of the junction left unmatched. The CDR3 nucleotides are TGTGCCAGCAGGCGGACAGGGGATTCCGGCAATGAGCAGTTCTTC. Translation: CASRRTGDSGNEQFF.

On this clonotype: It may be a read error: a sequence one base away is much more abundant. The CDR3 here is CACATGGSWEAQYF. DNA for the CDR3: TGTGCCTGTGCGACAGGGGGCAGTTGGGAGGCCCAGTACTTC. This chain links TRBV7-9 with TRBJ2-5; TRBD1 matches at 10 bases. The V segment lost 11 bases and the J segment 9 bases; nucleotides outside the gene matches: 15. Germline assignment: CDR1 SEHNR and CDR2 FQNEAQ (reference sequence). The CDR3 has 14 amino acids.

The chain recombines TRBV29-1 with TRBJ2-5, with TRBD2 matching over 7 bases. TRBJ2-1 explains the end of the DNA better; the J call may be wrong. The germline CDR1 and CDR2 sequences are SQVTM and ANQGSEA. The CDR3 length is 16 residues. The CDR3 DNA reads as TGCAGCGTTGAAGATCCTGAGACTAGCAGTCAAGAGACCCAGTTCTTC. Protein: CSVEDPETSSQETQFF.

To note about this clonotype: It may be a read error: a sequence one base away is much more abundant. In DNA form, the CDR3 reads TGTGCCAGCAGCACCCGGTGGGGTAGTCGAGAGACCCAGTACTTC. This sequence encodes CASSTRWGSRETQYF. The chain carries TRBV7-2 and TRBJ2-5; D is unclear. V shed 5 bases and J shed 4 bases, with 17 bases lying between them. This CDR3 is 15 amino acids long. From germline, CDR1 is SGHTA and CDR2 FQGNSA. Based on the CDR3 plus reference TRBV7-2 and TRBJ2-5, the full variable domain is GAGVSQSPSNKVTEKGKDVELRCDPISGHTALYWYRQSLGQGLEFLIYFQGNSAPDKSGLPSDRFSAERTGGSVSTLTIQRTQQEDSAVYLCASSTRWGSRETQYFGPGTRLLVL.

This clonotype came up many times. CDR3 sequence: CASSQGAGGRRDGYTF. CDR3 nucleotide sequence: TGCGCCAGCAGCCAAGGGGCAGGGGGAAGAAGGGATGGCTACACCTTC. The chain has TRBV4-1 and TRBJ1-2; 7 bases line up with TRBD1. The CDR3 has 16 amino acids. The J segment lost 6 bases and the V segment lost 1 base, leaving 11 bases of the junction unmatched. Germline CDR1 MGHRA, CDR2 YSYEKL.